A selection of T cell receptor beta chains follows, all from one sample in a study of T cell repertoires in cytomegalovirus infection. MiXCR, run by TCRdb on the reads, gives a single entry per CDR3 protein. The sample lists 200,000 or so distinct CDR3 sequences, approximately 28% occurring once. What was sequenced was PBMCs. The receptors stem from a human donor in good health (CMV status not recorded). Some clones in this sample may be carry-over from other donors' samples. Both conserved end residues are part of each CDR3. The D gene is left open where the match is weak. Only part of the rows carry a size: once, few, many, or a class if the clone is expanded.

d_gene: .; v_gene: TRBV19; abundance: .; j_gene: TRBJ1-5; CDR3aa: CASRTDRSSNQPQHF; CDR3nt: TGTGCCAGTAGAACAGACAGGAGTAGCAATCAGCCCCAGCATTTT
d_gene: .; v_gene: TRBV7-2; abundance: many; j_gene: TRBJ2-7; CDR3aa: CASSLVGQGVAYEQYF; CDR3nt: TGTGCCAGCAGCTTAGTGGGGCAAGGGGTCGCCTACGAGCAGTACTTC
d_gene: .; v_gene: TRBV7-2; abundance: medium-sized; j_gene: TRBJ2-1; CDR3aa: CASSSHSSSYNEQFF; CDR3nt: TGTGCCAGCAGCTCTCACAGTAGCTCCTACAATGAGCAGTTCTTC
d_gene: .; v_gene: TRBV29-1; abundance: .; j_gene: TRBJ1-1; CDR3aa: CSVGSYTEAFF; CDR3nt: TGCAGCGTAGGGAGCTACACTGAAGCTTTCTTT
d_gene: .; v_gene: TRBV7-3; abundance: few; j_gene: TRBJ1-1; CDR3aa: CASSFGGRGEAFF; CDR3nt: TGTGCCAGCAGCTTTGGGGGCAGGGGTGAAGCTTTCTTT
d_gene: TRBD2; v_gene: TRBV20-1; abundance: .; j_gene: TRBJ2-3; CDR3aa: CSARGPPSGGTDTQYF; CDR3nt: TGCAGTGCTAGAGGCCCCCCTAGCGGGGGCACAGATACGCAGTATTTT
d_gene: .; v_gene: TRBV10-1; abundance: .; j_gene: TRBJ1-3; CDR3aa: CASSENSPGNTIYF; CDR3nt: TGCGCCAGCAGTGAGAACAGTCCTGGAAACACCATATATTTT
d_gene: .; v_gene: TRBV7-2; abundance: many; j_gene: TRBJ1-3; CDR3aa: CASSGSRPGEGNTIYF; CDR3nt: TGTGCCAGCAGCGGTAGCCGACCAGGAGAGGGAAACACCATATATTTT
d_gene: .; v_gene: TRBV7-9; abundance: .; j_gene: TRBJ2-3; CDR3aa: CASSLSRSYTDTQYF; CDR3nt: TGTGCCAGCAGCTTATCCCGGTCCTACACAGATACGCAGTATTTT
d_gene: .; v_gene: TRBV5-1; abundance: once; j_gene: TRBJ2-7; CDR3aa: CASMQSLSSYEQYF; CDR3nt: TGCGCCAGCATGCAGAGTCTTAGCTCCTACGAGCAGTACTTC
d_gene: TRBD1; v_gene: TRBV2; abundance: .; j_gene: TRBJ1-1; CDR3aa: CASSIRGKLNTEAFF; CDR3nt: TGTGCCAGCAGTATCAGGGGGAAATTAAATACTGAAGCTTTCTTT
d_gene: .; v_gene: TRBV7-2; abundance: .; j_gene: TRBJ2-4; CDR3aa: CASSESGPLAKNIQYF; CDR3nt: TGTGCCAGCAGCGAATCAGGGCCACTAGCCAAAAACATTCAGTACTTC
d_gene: TRBD1; v_gene: TRBV20-1; abundance: few; j_gene: TRBJ2-4; CDR3aa: CSARIIGTGLFGAKNIQYF; CDR3nt: TGCAGTGCTAGAATAATCGGGACAGGGTTATTTGGGGCCAAAAACATTCAGTACTTC
d_gene: .; v_gene: TRBV7-8; abundance: many; j_gene: TRBJ2-4; CDR3aa: CASENTSSQYF; CDR3nt: TGTGCCAGCGAAAACACCTCGTCCCAGTACTTC
d_gene: .; v_gene: TRBV14; abundance: .; j_gene: TRBJ1-6; CDR3aa: CASSQVYLNSPLHF; CDR3nt: TGTGCCAGCAGCCAAGTTTATCTCAATTCACCCCTCCACTTT
d_gene: .; v_gene: TRBV12-3/TRBV12-4; abundance: few; j_gene: TRBJ1-2; CDR3aa: CASWFSQGGGYTF; CDR3nt: TGTGCCAGTTGGTTCTCCCAGGGTGGAGGCTACACCTTC
d_gene: .; v_gene: TRBV12-3/TRBV12-4; abundance: few; j_gene: TRBJ2-2; CDR3aa: CASTPPGPPTGELFF; CDR3nt: TGTGCCAGCACCCCCCCGGGTCCCCCCACCGGGGAGCTGTTTTTT
d_gene: TRBD1; v_gene: TRBV7-2; abundance: many; j_gene: TRBJ1-5; CDR3aa: CASTPGTGYGQPQHF; CDR3nt: TGTGCCAGCACCCCCGGGACAGGGTATGGTCAGCCCCAGCATTTT
d_gene: TRBD2; v_gene: TRBV20-1; abundance: few; j_gene: TRBJ2-7; CDR3aa: CSAETSGGGYEQYF; CDR3nt: TGCAGTGCCGAGACTAGCGGGGGAGGGTACGAGCAGTACTTC
d_gene: .; v_gene: TRBV7-2; abundance: many; j_gene: TRBJ2-7; CDR3aa: CASSQTGNSNYEQYF; CDR3nt: TGTGCCAGCAGCCAAACAGGGAACAGCAATTACGAGCAGTACTTC
d_gene: .; v_gene: TRBV7-6; abundance: many; j_gene: TRBJ1-2; CDR3aa: CASSLDWSTYGYTF; CDR3nt: TGTGCCAGCAGCTTAGATTGGAGTACCTATGGCTACACCTTC
d_gene: TRBD1; v_gene: TRBV12-3/TRBV12-4; abundance: many; j_gene: TRBJ1-2; CDR3aa: CASSYGQGGGYTF; CDR3nt: TGTGCCAGCAGCTATGGACAGGGCGGCGGCTACACCTTC
d_gene: .; v_gene: TRBV5-4; abundance: .; j_gene: TRBJ2-3; CDR3aa: CASSMTKTDTQYF; CDR3nt: TGTGCCAGCAGCATGACGAAGACAGATACGCAGTATTTT
d_gene: .; v_gene: TRBV7-2; abundance: .; j_gene: TRBJ1-6; CDR3aa: CASSLVQDSPLHF; CDR3nt: TGTGCCAGCAGCTTAGTACAGGATTCACCCCTCCACTTT
d_gene: .; v_gene: TRBV19; abundance: .; j_gene: TRBJ2-3; CDR3aa: CASKAGLGSSTDTQYF; CDR3nt: TGTGCCAGTAAAGCCGGGTTGGGCTCTAGCACAGATACGCAGTATTTT
d_gene: .; v_gene: TRBV15; abundance: .; j_gene: TRBJ1-4; CDR3aa: CATSRVSSTNEKLFF; CDR3nt: TGTGCCACCAGCAGAGTTAGTTCAACTAATGAAAAACTGTTTTTT
d_gene: .; v_gene: TRBV2; abundance: .; j_gene: TRBJ1-2; CDR3aa: CASSEGQDRGYTF; CDR3nt: TGTGCCAGCAGTGAAGGCCAGGATCGCGGCTACACCTTC
d_gene: .; v_gene: TRBV29-1; abundance: .; j_gene: TRBJ2-4; CDR3aa: CSVEEGDIQYF; CDR3nt: TGCAGCGTTGAGGAAGGAGACATTCAGTACTTC
d_gene: .; v_gene: TRBV7-8; abundance: few; j_gene: TRBJ1-2; CDR3aa: CASSLGDFGYGYTF; CDR3nt: TGTGCCAGCAGCTTAGGGGATTTTGGCTATGGCTACACCTTC
d_gene: .; v_gene: TRBV7-2; abundance: .; j_gene: TRBJ1-4; CDR3aa: CASSPDPAPSEKLFF; CDR3nt: TGTGCCAGCAGCCCCGACCCCGCGCCCAGCGAAAAACTGTTTTTT
d_gene: .; v_gene: TRBV7-9; abundance: once; j_gene: TRBJ1-6; CDR3aa: CASSSFSSYNSPLHF; CDR3nt: TGTGCCAGCAGCTCTTTCAGCTCCTATAATTCACCCCTCCACTTT
d_gene: TRBD2; v_gene: TRBV2; abundance: once; j_gene: TRBJ2-1; CDR3aa: CASSDLTSGGDEQVF; CDR3nt: TGTGCCAGCAGTGATTTGACTAGCGGGGGAGACGAGCAGGTCTTT
d_gene: .; v_gene: TRBV5-8; abundance: .; j_gene: TRBJ1-4; CDR3aa: CASSLGRAQTNGKLFF; CDR3nt: TGTGCCAGCAGCTTGGGCAGGGCACAGACCAATGGAAAACTGTTTTTT
d_gene: .; v_gene: TRBV4-3; abundance: .; j_gene: TRBJ2-1; CDR3aa: CASRRHGQEQFF; CDR3nt: TGCGCCAGCAGAAGACACGGACAAGAGCAGTTCTTC
d_gene: .; v_gene: TRBV7-3; abundance: .; j_gene: TRBJ2-1; CDR3aa: CASSLISSSTYNEQFF; CDR3nt: TGTGCCAGCAGCTTAATCTCTAGCTCAACCTACAATGAGCAGTTCTTC
d_gene: .; v_gene: TRBV7-2; abundance: many; j_gene: TRBJ1-3; CDR3aa: CASSLGQSDARSNTIYF; CDR3nt: TGTGCCAGCAGCTTGGGTCAGTCAGACGCAAGGAGCAACACCATATATTTT
d_gene: .; v_gene: TRBV7-2; abundance: many; j_gene: TRBJ2-5; CDR3aa: CASSFYREGETQYF; CDR3nt: TGTGCCAGCAGCTTTTACAGGGAGGGAGAGACCCAGTACTTC
d_gene: TRBD1; v_gene: TRBV7-2; abundance: few; j_gene: TRBJ2-1; CDR3aa: CASRITGARDEQFF; CDR3nt: TGTGCCAGCAGGATCACAGGGGCCCGAGATGAGCAGTTCTTC
d_gene: TRBD1; v_gene: TRBV19; abundance: .; j_gene: TRBJ1-5; CDR3aa: CASTPRTGDSNQPQHF; CDR3nt: TGTGCCAGTACCCCTAGAACAGGGGATAGCAATCAGCCCCAGCATTTT
d_gene: .; v_gene: TRBV4-1; abundance: .; j_gene: TRBJ2-2; CDR3aa: CASSQDLEGDAGELFF; CDR3nt: TGCGCCAGCAGCCAAGATCTCGAGGGGGATGCCGGGGAGCTGTTTTTT